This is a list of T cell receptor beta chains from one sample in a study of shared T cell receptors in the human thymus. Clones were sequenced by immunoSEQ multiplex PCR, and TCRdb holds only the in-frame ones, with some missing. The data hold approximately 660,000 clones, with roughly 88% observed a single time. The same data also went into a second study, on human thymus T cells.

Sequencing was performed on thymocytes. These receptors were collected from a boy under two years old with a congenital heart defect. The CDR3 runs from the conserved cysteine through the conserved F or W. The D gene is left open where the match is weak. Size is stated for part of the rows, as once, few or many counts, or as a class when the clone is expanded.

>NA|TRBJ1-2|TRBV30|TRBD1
CAWSVPDRGKGYTF
TGTGCCTGGAGTGTCCCCGACAGGGGGAAGGGCTACACCTTC
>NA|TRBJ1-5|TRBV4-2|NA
CASSQVQGGNQPQHF
TGTGCCAGCAGCCAAGTACAGGGCGGCAATCAGCCCCAGCATTTT
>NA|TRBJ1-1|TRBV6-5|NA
CASSYSAGATEAFF
TGTGCCAGCAGTTACTCGGCAGGGGCCACTGAAGCTTTCTTT
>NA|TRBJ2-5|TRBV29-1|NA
CSVEFSPGTQYF
TGCAGCGTTGAATTCTCCCCGGGGACCCAGTACTTC
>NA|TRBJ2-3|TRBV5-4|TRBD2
CASSGGLGGVPDTQYF
TGTGCCAGCAGCGGGGGACTAGGTGGGGTACCAGATACGCAGTATTTT
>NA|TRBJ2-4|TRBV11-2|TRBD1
CASRKYGQGGNIQYF
TGTGCCAGCAGGAAATACGGACAGGGAGGAAACATTCAGTACTTC
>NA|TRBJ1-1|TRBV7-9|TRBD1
CASSLGGQGLKTFF
TGTGCCAGCAGCTTAGGCGGACAGGGTCTGAAGACTTTCTTT
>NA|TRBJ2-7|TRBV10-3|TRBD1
CAIQGQGEDEQYF
TGTGCCATTCAGGGACAGGGTGAAGACGAGCAGTACTTC
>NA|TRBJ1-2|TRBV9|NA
CASSVDGQSLYGYTF
TGTGCCAGCAGCGTAGATGGACAGAGTCTCTATGGCTACACCTTC
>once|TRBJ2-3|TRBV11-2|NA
CASIPGTQYF
TGTGCCAGCATCCCGGGGACGCAGTATTTT
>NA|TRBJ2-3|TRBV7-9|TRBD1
CASSARDRPTDTQYF
TGTGCCAGCAGCGCCAGGGACAGACCCACAGATACGCAGTATTTT
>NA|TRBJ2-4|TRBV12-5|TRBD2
CASGLGLADTQAKNIQYF
TGTGCTAGTGGTTTGGGGCTAGCGGATACACAAGCCAAAAACATTCAGTACTTC
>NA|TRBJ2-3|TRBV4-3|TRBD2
CASSQEVGGRNTDTQYF
TGCGCCAGCAGCCAAGAGGTTGGCGGGAGGAACACAGATACGCAGTATTTT
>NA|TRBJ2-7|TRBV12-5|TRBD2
CAIQRTSGSYEQYF
TGTGCTATCCAAAGGACTAGTGGTTCCTACGAGCAGTACTTC